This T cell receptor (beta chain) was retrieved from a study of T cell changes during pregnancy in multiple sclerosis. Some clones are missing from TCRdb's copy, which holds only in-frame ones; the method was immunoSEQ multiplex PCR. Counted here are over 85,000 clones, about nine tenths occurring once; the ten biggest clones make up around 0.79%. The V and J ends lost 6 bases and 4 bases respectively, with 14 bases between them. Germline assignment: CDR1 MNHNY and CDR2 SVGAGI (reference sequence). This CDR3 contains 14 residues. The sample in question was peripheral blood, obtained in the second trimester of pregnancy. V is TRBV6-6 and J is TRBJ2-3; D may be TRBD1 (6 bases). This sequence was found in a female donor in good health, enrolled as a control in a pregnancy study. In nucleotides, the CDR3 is TGTGCCAGCAGGCCAGGGGCGGATCCAGATACGCAGTATTTT. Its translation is CASRPGADPDTQYF.